Reported below is one T cell receptor beta chain. Its antigen is currently not known. Base qualities are not recorded, but no much larger clone differs from it by a single base. The donors were healthy, HIV-negative adults who had no recently reported acute infections or vaccinations. Every donor was a Caucasian adult living in Nashville, Tennessee, USA. CD4+ T cells were enriched by magnetic negative selection; naive cells were then positively selected on CD45RA, and the negative fraction formed the memory subset. After blood collection by leukapheresis, PBMCs were isolated using Ficoll-Histopaque density gradient centrifugation and then cryopreserved in the vapor phase of liquid nitrogen. Analytical flow cytometry was used to check the purity and quantity of each magnetically sorted T cell population. Each sorted fraction had its genomic DNA isolated and then quantified by UV absorbance on a Nanodrop 2000c.

The CDR3, cysteine through phenylalanine, is 12 amino acids long. The DNA shown is the 36-base CDR3, in frame from base 1. CDR1 and CDR2 are read off the germline V gene as SGHAT and FQNNGV. V drops 5 bases and J drops 8 bases, leaving 12 bases in between. The data were obtained in a study of shared clonotypes between healthy human individuals (TCRdb year 2020). Study-wide context: A few men and a couple of women, aged 18 to 49 years, made up the cohort. To increase sequencing depth and limit assay-specific biases, TCR repertoire library preparation and sequencing were carried out by different laboratories using diverse techniques. Leukapheresis yielded between about 0.94 and 10 billion PBMCs per donor. The study deeply sequenced blood TCR repertoires of several healthy adults to estimate repertoire size and the extent of clonotype sharing between individuals. For each donor, three plates each were used for CD4 naive and CD4 memory, two plates were used for CD8 naive, and one plate was used for CD8 memory. Broader findings and caveats from the paper: Because the study included a small number of donors, the genetic and exposure-history diversity represented was limited. Sampling was restricted to blood, and TCR repertoires in tissues likely differ from the TCR repertoires found in blood. Sharing across a handful of donors was observed for roughly 5.4% of naive CD4, over 3% of naive CD8, about 2.3% of memory CD4, and roughly 0.43% of memory CD8 clonotypes. Based on pairwise subsampling, the degree of clonotype sharing among donors was expected to be affected by sequencing depth. Compared with non-shared clonotypes, the clonotypes found in all four sorted-subset donors had higher generation probabilities. Naive subsets generally had larger estimated clonotype richness than memory subsets. Even with the large sequencing depth, rarefaction of the sorted-subset datasets indicated that sequencing was incomplete.

Using the deep immunoSEQ assay, TCR CDR3 regions were amplified from genomic DNA by multiplex PCR. Extracted genomic DNA from each cell subset was spread evenly across all wells of several immunoSEQ 96-well plates, with each plate serving as a replicate. For sorted subsets, roughly 200 ng genomic DNA, equal to about 30,000 T cell genomes, was loaded into each replicate PCR. The purified libraries were quantified using a Qubit 3.0 fluorometer, sized with a Bioanalyzer 2100, and then quantified again using the KAPA Library Quantification kit. Every immunoSEQ 96-well plate was sequenced on a separate single-read 150-cycle Illumina NextSeq 550 flow cell. The original methods were these. Because only junctional sequences without quality scores were contained in the immunoSEQ output, filtering matching that applied to full-length reads could not be performed. Sequences were annotated with PyIR, a Python wrapper for IgBLAST v1.9, using IMGT germline references to assign V/J genes and CDR3. Reads with weak V/J assignments (E-value above 1e-6), missing CDR3, stop codons, out-of-frame junctions, or ambiguous translated residues were removed. V3J clonotypes were defined as sequences sharing the same inferred V gene, J gene, and CDR3 amino acid sequence. Percentage overlap between repertoires was computed as shared unique clonotypes divided by the size of the smaller repertoire. RTK rarefaction, the Chao1 estimator, and Recon v2.1 estimates of unobserved clonotypes were used to assess repertoire richness. Generation probabilities were computed with OLGA for all TCRbeta clonotypes obtained by the gDNA method from several donors. In TCRdb, the immuneACCESS table is reduced to in-frame sequences with V and J assigned. These tables do not hold every clone; where another copy was compared, an unresolved V gene accounts for under half, and the others remain unexplained. V and J calls and clone size are given by that table; D and trimming were obtained from the DNA. For this sample there are some 900,000 clones; over 60% appear just once. Of the sample, 1.5% is held by the ten largest clones.

Here the chain combines TRBV11-2 and TRBJ1-2; TRBD1 is a weak D gene call, 5 bases matching. Sequenced material: memory CD4+ T cells sorted from blood. The cell subset or site label corresponds to: CD45RA-negative fraction. This receptor was obtained from a man younger than 35 in good health. The CDR3 has the sequence CASSLMEGGYTF. The DNA sequence reads TGTGCCAGCAGCCTAATGGAGGGGGGCTACACCTTC.